A selection of T cell receptor beta chains follows, all from one sample in a study of identical twins. TCRdb itself ran the 5' RACE reads through MiXCR, one entry per CDR3 protein. The data show about 430,000 distinct CDR3 sequences, around 18% seen once. The sample taken for sequencing was naive T cells sorted from blood. Source of these receptors: a man between 50 and 59 years old in good health. Each CDR3 is given without its conserved first and last residue. The size entry is marked missing in some rows and otherwise reads once, few, many or a size class.

J gene: TRBJ2-3
V gene: TRBV29-1
clone size: many
CDR3 protein: SADGQGRADTQY

J gene: TRBJ2-1
V gene: TRBV20-1
clone size: NA
CDR3 protein: SAPRTSGRAGYNEQF

J gene: TRBJ2-7
V gene: TRBV27
clone size: few
CDR3 protein: ASSLLPSSYEQY

J gene: TRBJ2-1
V gene: TRBV12-5
clone size: few
CDR3 protein: ASGLGQGAYNEQF

J gene: TRBJ1-1
V gene: TRBV6-1
clone size: NA
CDR3 protein: ASTPGIAGTEAF

J gene: TRBJ2-6
V gene: TRBV6-5
clone size: many
CDR3 protein: ASSFRGALGGGANVLT

J gene: TRBJ2-3
V gene: TRBV6-1
clone size: few
CDR3 protein: ASRRDLTDTQY

J gene: TRBJ2-1
V gene: TRBV27
clone size: NA
CDR3 protein: ASSSTGTREF

J gene: TRBJ2-3
V gene: TRBV20-1
clone size: few
CDR3 protein: SAFRGLGADTQY

J gene: TRBJ1-5
V gene: TRBV20-1
clone size: NA
CDR3 protein: SATWQGNQPQH

J gene: TRBJ1-4
V gene: TRBV7-2
clone size: many
CDR3 protein: ASRARGSTNEKLF

J gene: TRBJ2-1
V gene: TRBV28
clone size: many
CDR3 protein: ASSSGLAGANEQF

J gene: TRBJ1-5
V gene: TRBV28
clone size: NA
CDR3 protein: ASSSVDNQPQH

J gene: TRBJ2-7
V gene: TRBV20-1
clone size: few
CDR3 protein: SANRDRGYEQY

J gene: TRBJ2-3
V gene: TRBV7-9
clone size: NA
CDR3 protein: ASSLIGAGTDTQY

J gene: TRBJ2-7
V gene: TRBV29-1
clone size: NA
CDR3 protein: SVAGTGAYEQY

J gene: TRBJ2-7
V gene: TRBV5-1
clone size: few
CDR3 protein: ASRRDTGYEQY

J gene: TRBJ2-3
V gene: TRBV5-6
clone size: few
CDR3 protein: ASSLVQRRDLHTQY

J gene: TRBJ1-2
V gene: TRBV5-1
clone size: NA
CDR3 protein: ASSPDGGTRQDNYGYT

J gene: TRBJ2-3
V gene: TRBV19
clone size: NA
CDR3 protein: ASSIGGPPDTQY

J gene: TRBJ2-1
V gene: TRBV27
clone size: NA
CDR3 protein: ASSKYRAAYNEQF

J gene: TRBJ2-5
V gene: TRBV28
clone size: NA
CDR3 protein: ASSPRLAGYT

J gene: TRBJ1-1
V gene: TRBV11-1
clone size: NA
CDR3 protein: ASSLKRQGAREAF

J gene: TRBJ1-4
V gene: TRBV7-9
clone size: few
CDR3 protein: ASSKTGDEKLF

J gene: TRBJ2-7
V gene: TRBV5-6
clone size: NA
CDR3 protein: ASSWADEQY

J gene: TRBJ2-4
V gene: TRBV5-6
clone size: few
CDR3 protein: ASSLDWGSRNIQY

J gene: TRBJ2-7
V gene: TRBV20-1
clone size: few
CDR3 protein: SASSRASYEQY

J gene: TRBJ2-7
V gene: TRBV21-1
clone size: few
CDR3 protein: ASSKEPGGHPYEQY

J gene: TRBJ1-2
V gene: TRBV6-5
clone size: few
CDR3 protein: ASSYSIANYGYT

J gene: TRBJ2-1
V gene: TRBV6-1
clone size: NA
CDR3 protein: ASSLNRVIRREEEQF

J gene: TRBJ2-3
V gene: TRBV7-2
clone size: NA
CDR3 protein: ASSPDDVVRADTQY

J gene: TRBJ2-5
V gene: TRBV9
clone size: NA
CDR3 protein: ASSVATGTETQY

J gene: TRBJ2-1
V gene: TRBV20-1
clone size: NA
CDR3 protein: SARDLAVFNEQF

J gene: TRBJ2-7
V gene: TRBV6-5
clone size: NA
CDR3 protein: ASSYSRSGASYEQY

J gene: TRBJ1-5
V gene: TRBV9
clone size: few
CDR3 protein: ASSPLGGKNQPQH

J gene: TRBJ2-3
V gene: TRBV5-6
clone size: NA
CDR3 protein: ASSLDVGSHTQY

J gene: TRBJ1-1
V gene: TRBV3-1
clone size: many
CDR3 protein: ASSHFQGATEAF

J gene: TRBJ2-5
V gene: TRBV5-1
clone size: NA
CDR3 protein: ASSLNGPEDQY

J gene: TRBJ2-1
V gene: TRBV7-3
clone size: many
CDR3 protein: ASSSTSYNEQF

J gene: TRBJ2-1
V gene: TRBV20-1
clone size: many
CDR3 protein: SARVGEGGYNEQF

J gene: TRBJ1-3
V gene: TRBV27
clone size: few
CDR3 protein: ASSSLGVGGNTIY

J gene: TRBJ2-7
V gene: TRBV11-2
clone size: NA
CDR3 protein: ASSVGPSNPSRAYEQY